Listed here is a single TCR beta chain. The CDR3 has 14 amino acids. J gave up 8 bases and V 5 bases, and 6 bases lay outside the gene matches. Germline CDR1 is SNHLY and CDR2 is FYNNEI. This specimen comes from a study of blood T cell repertoires in COVID-19. Study at large: Samples taken during acute and convalescent COVID-19 were collected in the United States, Italy and Spain. PBMCs, B-cell-depleted T cells, or T cells were the source of the cDNA or gDNA that made up the material.

In the authors' methods: Amplification of reference gene primers provided the estimated nucleated cell counts. This table comes from immunoSEQ multiplex PCR, and its TCRdb copy is limited to in-frame clones, with some not included. V, J and clone size reflect that table, while D and trimming were determined from the DNA. The data contain over 60,000 clones, around 76% of them singletons. Sequenced material: peripheral blood. The rearrangement uses TRBV2 and TRBJ1-6, with 7 bases that match TRBD1. The source of this sequence is a human donor in a cohort sampled during active COVID-19. CDR3 DNA: TGTGCCAGCAGTCGGGAGACAGGGTATTCACCCCTCCACTTT. Translated: CASSRETGYSPLHF.